This T cell receptor beta chain was identified in a study of beta chain features in type 1 diabetes. Study-level findings and limits: Shorter TCRB CDR3s, moderately but significantly so, marked every one of the four CD4+ subsets in Type 1 diabetes patients. A possible short-template PCR bias applies equally to patients and controls. cDNA sequencing could over-represent cells with high TCR expression.

The whole isolated RNA underwent reverse transcription, so sequencing captured expressed TCRB transcripts. Sequencing used immunoSEQ multiplex PCR; TCRdb keeps in-frame clones, though not all of them. The table shows 600,000 to 700,000 clones, with 9.5% to 15% occurring only once. This clone has a handful of counts. The antigen is unknown. Germline V gives CDR1 SNHLY, CDR2 FYNNEI. The CDR3 is 11 residues long. Deletions cut 6 bases from V and 1 base from J, with 3 bases between. The sample consisted of naive CD4+ T cells from blood. This rearrangement joins TRBV2 to TRBJ2-5; D remains unclear. The receptor comes from a young man with type 1 diabetes. The CDR3 bases are TGTGCCAGCAGGGGCCAAGAGACCCAGTACTTC. Encoded protein: CASRGQETQYF.